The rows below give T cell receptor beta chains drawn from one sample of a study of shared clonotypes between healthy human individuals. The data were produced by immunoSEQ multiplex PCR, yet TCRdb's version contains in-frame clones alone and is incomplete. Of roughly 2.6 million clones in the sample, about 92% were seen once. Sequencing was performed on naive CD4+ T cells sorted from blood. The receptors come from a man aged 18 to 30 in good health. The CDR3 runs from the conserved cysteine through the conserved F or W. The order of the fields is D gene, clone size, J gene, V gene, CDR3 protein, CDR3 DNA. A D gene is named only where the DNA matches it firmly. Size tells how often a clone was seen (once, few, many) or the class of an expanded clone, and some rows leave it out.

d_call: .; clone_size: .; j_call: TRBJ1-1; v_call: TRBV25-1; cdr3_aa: CASSEKGGSEAFF; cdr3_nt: TGTGCCAGCAGTGAAAAGGGGGGGTCTGAAGCTTTCTTT
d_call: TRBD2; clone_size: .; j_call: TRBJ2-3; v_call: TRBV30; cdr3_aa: CAWSHGTSGSTDTQYF; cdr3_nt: TGTGCCTGGAGTCATGGGACTAGCGGAAGCACAGATACGCAGTATTTT
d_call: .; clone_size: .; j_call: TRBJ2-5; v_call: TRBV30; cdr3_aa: CAWSVETQYF; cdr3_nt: TGTGCCTGGAGTGTCGAGACCCAGTACTTC
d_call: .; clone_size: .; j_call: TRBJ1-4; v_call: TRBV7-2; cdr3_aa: CASGLGGTGEKLFF; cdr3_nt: TGTGCCAGCGGCTTAGGGGGAACCGGGGAAAAACTGTTTTTT
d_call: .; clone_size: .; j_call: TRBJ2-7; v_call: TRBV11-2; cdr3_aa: CASSQDKYEQYF; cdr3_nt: TGTGCCAGCAGCCAAGACAAGTACGAGCAGTACTTC
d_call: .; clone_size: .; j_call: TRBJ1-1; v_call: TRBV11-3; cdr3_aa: CASSLGPTEAFF; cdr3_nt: TGTGCCAGCAGCTTAGGACCGACCGAAGCTTTCTTT
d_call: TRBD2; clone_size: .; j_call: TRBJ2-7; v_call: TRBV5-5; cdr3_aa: CASSLDGASGSTYEQYF; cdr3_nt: TGTGCCAGCAGCTTGGACGGAGCGAGCGGGAGTACCTACGAGCAGTACTTC
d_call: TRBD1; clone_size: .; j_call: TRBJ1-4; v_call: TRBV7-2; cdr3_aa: CASSLGWTGNEKLFF; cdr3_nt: TGTGCCAGCAGCTTAGGTTGGACAGGGAATGAAAAACTGTTTTTT
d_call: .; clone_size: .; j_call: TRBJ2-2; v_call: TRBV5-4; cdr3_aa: CASSLALLETGELFF; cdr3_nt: TGTGCCAGCAGCTTGGCCTTGTTGGAAACCGGGGAGCTGTTTTTT
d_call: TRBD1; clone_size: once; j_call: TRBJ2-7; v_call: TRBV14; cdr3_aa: CASSPRQGTYEQYF; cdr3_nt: TGTGCCAGCAGCCCCCGACAGGGGACCTACGAGCAGTACTTC
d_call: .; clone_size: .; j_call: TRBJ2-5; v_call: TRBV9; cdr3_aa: CASSVGGVQETQYF; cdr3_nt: TGTGCCAGCAGCGTAGGCGGGGTGCAAGAGACCCAGTACTTC
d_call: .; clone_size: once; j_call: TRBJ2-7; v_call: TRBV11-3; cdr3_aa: CASSGGRPYEQYF; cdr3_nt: TGTGCCAGCAGCGGGGGCAGACCCTACGAGCAGTACTTC
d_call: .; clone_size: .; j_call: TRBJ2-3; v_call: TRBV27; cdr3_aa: CASSSPSRGSTDTQYF; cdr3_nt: TGTGCCAGCAGTTCCCCGAGCAGGGGAAGCACAGATACGCAGTATTTT
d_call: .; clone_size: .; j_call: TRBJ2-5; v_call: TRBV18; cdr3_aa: CASSPRLGETQYF; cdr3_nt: TGTGCCAGCTCTCCGCGCCTGGGAGAGACCCAGTACTTC
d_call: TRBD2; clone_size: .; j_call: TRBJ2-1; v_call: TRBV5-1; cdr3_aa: CASRMGLADNEQFF; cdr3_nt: TGCGCCAGCAGAATGGGACTAGCGGACAATGAGCAGTTCTTC
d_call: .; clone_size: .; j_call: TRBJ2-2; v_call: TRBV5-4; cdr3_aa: CASSLDLYDTNTGELFF; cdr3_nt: TGTGCCAGCAGCTTGGATCTTTACGATACGAACACCGGGGAGCTGTTTTTT
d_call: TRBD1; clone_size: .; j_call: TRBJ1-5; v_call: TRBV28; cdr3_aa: CASSSGQGVQPQHF; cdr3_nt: TGTGCCAGCAGTTCCGGACAGGGGGTCCAGCCCCAGCATTTT
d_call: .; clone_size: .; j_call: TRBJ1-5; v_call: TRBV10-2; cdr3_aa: CASKPGLLGNQPQHF; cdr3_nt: TGCGCCAGCAAACCGGGATTGCTCGGCAATCAGCCCCAGCATTTT
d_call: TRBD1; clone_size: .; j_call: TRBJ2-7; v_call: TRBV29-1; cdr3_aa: CSVTGTGVYEQYF; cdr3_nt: TGCAGCGTTACCGGGACAGGGGTCTACGAGCAGTACTTC
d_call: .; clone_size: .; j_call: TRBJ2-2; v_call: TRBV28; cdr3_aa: CATGVGGELFF; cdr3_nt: TGTGCCACAGGGGTGGGCGGGGAGCTGTTTTTT
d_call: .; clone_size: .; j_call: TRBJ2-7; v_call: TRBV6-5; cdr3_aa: CASSSTGFLYEQYF; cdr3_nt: TGTGCCAGCAGTTCCACAGGGTTTCTGTACGAGCAGTACTTC
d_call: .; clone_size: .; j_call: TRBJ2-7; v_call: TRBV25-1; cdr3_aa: CASSEYNSYEQYF; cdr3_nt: TGTGCCAGCAGTGAATATAACTCCTACGAGCAGTACTTC
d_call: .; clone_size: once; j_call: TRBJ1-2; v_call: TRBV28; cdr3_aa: CASSSYRNYGYTF; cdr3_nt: TGTGCCAGCAGTTCATACAGAAACTATGGCTACACCTTC
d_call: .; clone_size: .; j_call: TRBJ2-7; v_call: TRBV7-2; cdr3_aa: CASSLGLAYEQYF; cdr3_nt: TGTGCCAGCAGCTTAGGTTTGGCCTACGAGCAGTACTTC
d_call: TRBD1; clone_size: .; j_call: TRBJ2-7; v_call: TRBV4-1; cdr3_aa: CASSRTGTGSNEQYF; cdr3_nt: TGCGCCAGCAGCCGCACCGGGACAGGGTCCAACGAGCAGTACTTC
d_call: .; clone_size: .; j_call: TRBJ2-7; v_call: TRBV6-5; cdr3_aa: CASSRDSYEQYF; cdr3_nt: TGTGCCAGCAGTCGGGACTCCTACGAGCAGTACTTC
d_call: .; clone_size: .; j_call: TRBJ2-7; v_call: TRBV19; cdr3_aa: CASMEGSVPTEQYF; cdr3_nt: TGTGCCAGTATGGAGGGCTCCGTCCCTACCGAGCAGTACTTC
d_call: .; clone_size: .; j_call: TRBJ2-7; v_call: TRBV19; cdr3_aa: CASSKGLGLPPYEQYF; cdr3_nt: TGTGCCAGTAGTAAAGGATTAGGACTCCCCCCCTACGAGCAGTACTTC
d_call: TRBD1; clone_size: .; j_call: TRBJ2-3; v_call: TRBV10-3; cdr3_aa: CAISDRDRYTDTQYF; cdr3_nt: TGTGCCATCAGTGACCGGGACAGATACACAGATACGCAGTATTTT
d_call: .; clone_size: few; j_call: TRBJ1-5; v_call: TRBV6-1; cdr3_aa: CASSFSSDQPQHF; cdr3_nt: TGTGCCAGCAGTTTCAGCTCGGATCAGCCCCAGCATTTT
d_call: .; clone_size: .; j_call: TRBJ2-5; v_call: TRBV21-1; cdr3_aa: CASSKATGTIETQYF; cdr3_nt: TGTGCCAGCAGCAAAGCTACAGGGACGATTGAGACCCAGTACTTC
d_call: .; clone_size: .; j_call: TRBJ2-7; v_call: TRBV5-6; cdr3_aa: CASSLRGVALYEQYF; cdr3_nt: TGTGCCAGCAGCTTGAGGGGGGTGGCCCTCTACGAGCAGTACTTC
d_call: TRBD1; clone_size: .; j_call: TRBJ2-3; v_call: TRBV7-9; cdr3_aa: CASSLGDRAIDTQYF; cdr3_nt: TGTGCCAGCAGCTTAGGGGACAGGGCGATAGATACGCAGTATTTT